This T cell receptor (beta chain) was sequenced during a study of blood T cells in healthy people across ages. Findings of the study overall: For the donors, CMV status was unknown and possibly confounded expanded clonotype changes.

Next came a second PCR, run for 7 to 11 cycles, which used a sample-barcoded 5' primer along with a J-beta primer mix. TCRdb reanalysed the 5' RACE reads using MiXCR and keeps one entry per CDR3 protein. The sample holds about 970,000 distinct CDR3 sequences, roughly 47% seen once. Note on this clonotype: The antigen remains unidentified.

The germline V gene encodes CDR1 SGHRS and CDR2 YFSETQ. The CDR3 runs to 14 residues. V was cut by 2 bases and J by 0 bases, with 6 bases left in between. This clonotype was sampled from a woman between 55 and 75 years old in good health. Sequenced sample: blood. The chain links TRBV5-1 to TRBJ2-1, with D uncertain. The CDR3 region is CASSFDFSYNEQFF. The CDR3 bases are TGCGCCAGCAGCTTCGACTTCTCCTACAATGAGCAGTTCTTC.